The 23 T cell receptor beta chains reported below all come from one sample, sequenced in a study of blood T cell repertoires in COVID-19. Clones were sequenced by immunoSEQ multiplex PCR, and TCRdb holds only the in-frame ones, with some missing. The table records around 160,000 clones, about four fifths of them present only once. Sequencing was done on a sample of peripheral blood. These receptors all come from a human donor with acute or convalescent COVID-19. The donor label of this sample is uncertain.

The CDR3 spells CASSLAWGANYGYTF. CDR3 nucleotides: TGTGCCAGCAGCCTCGCATGGGGAGCTAACTATGGCTACACCTTC. V and J are TRBV27 and TRBJ1-2; D gene ambiguous. The CDR3 is 15 amino acids. Germline-derived CDR1 and CDR2 are MNHEY and SMNVEV (reference sequence). The V end was cut by 6 bases, the J end by 0 bases, with 14 bases between.

The rearrangement links TRBV6-1 to TRBJ2-5; D gene ambiguous. V was clipped by 8 bases and J by 5 bases, with 12 bases between them. The V gene's germline CDR1 is MNHNS and CDR2 SASEGT. This CDR3 region has 12 residues. The CDR3 here is CASLGAAETQYF. Here the CDR3 DNA reads TGTGCCAGCCTAGGCGCAGCGGAGACCCAGTACTTC.

V and J are TRBV9 and TRBJ1-1; D not certain. Trimming left V 3 bases short and J 1 base short, with 10 bases between. This CDR3 spans 14 amino acids. From germline, CDR1 is SGDLS and CDR2 YYNGEE. CDR3 DNA: TGTGCCAGCAGCGCCCTTGTTTCGAACACTGAAGCTTTCTTT. This gives the protein CASSALVSNTEAFF. The full variable domain, completed using reference TRBV9 and TRBJ1-1, is DSGVTQTPKHLITATGQRVTLRCSPRSGDLSVYWYQQSLDQGLQFLIQYYNGEERAKGNILERFSAQQFPDLHSELNLSSLELGDSALYFCASSALVSNTEAFFGQGTRLTVV.

The rearrangement links TRBV12-5 to TRBJ2-7; TRBD1 matches 7 bases. In germline, CDR1 is LGHNT, CDR2 FRNRAP. The V segment lost 5 bases and the J segment 5 bases; nucleotides outside the gene matches: 9. The CDR3 covers 14 residues. The chain's CDR3 is CASGTRQGRHEQYV. CDR3 coding DNA: TGTGCTAGTGGTACTAGACAGGGAAGGCACGAGCAGTACGTC.

J is TRBJ2-1 and V is TRBV18, with 7 positions matching TRBD1. Trimming at V came to 1 base and at J to 8 bases, leaving 8 bases not matched to a gene. This CDR3 region has 15 residues. The germline V gene encodes CDR1 KGHSH and CDR2 LQKENI. The CDR3 loop is CASSPQGALGDEQFF. The CDR3 bases are TGTGCCAGCTCACCACAGGGGGCCCTCGGGGATGAGCAGTTCTTC.

The chain links TRBV7-6 to TRBJ2-3, with D possibly TRBD2 on 7 matching bases. V was clipped by 1 base and J by 6 bases, with 14 bases between them. This CDR3 region has 15 residues. From germline, CDR1 is SGHVS and CDR2 FNYEAQ. The CDR3 loop is CASSLVPGEGDTQYF. DNA for the CDR3: TGTGCCAGCAGCTTAGTGCCAGGGGAGGGGGATACGCAGTATTTT.

The CDR3 DNA reads as TGTGCCTGGAGGAAGGCTAGCGGGGGGAGGGGTACGCAGTATTTT. Translating gives CAWRKASGGRGTQYF. The gene calls are TRBV30 and TRBJ2-3; TRBD2 matches 11 bases. Germline V gene data show CDR1 as GTSNPN and CDR2 as SVGIG (reference sequence). The CDR3 runs to 15 residues. After removal of 3 bases from V and 8 bases from J, the junction contained 10 bases not matched to a gene. Looking up the rest from reference TRBV30 and TRBJ2-3 gives the full variable domain: SQTIHQWPATLVQPVGSPLSLECTVEGTSNPNLYWYRQAAGRGLQLLFYSVGIGQISSEVPQNLSASRPQDRQFILSSKKLLLSDSGFYLCAWRKASGGRGTQYFGPGTRLTVL.

This clone was observed a single time. The V call is TRBV30, the J call TRBJ1-2, with a weak D call TRBD1 (5 bases). The CDR3 contains 16 residues. Trimming cost V 0 bases and J 6 bases, with 20 bases left between them. From germline, CDR1 is GTSNPN and CDR2 SVGIG (reference sequence). In nucleotides, the CDR3 is TGTGCCTGGAGTGTACAGGCCGGTCCCCTTGAGGATGGCTACACCTTC. Its protein is CAWSVQAGPLEDGYTF.

The chain carries TRBV6-5 and TRBJ2-7; tentative D call: TRBD1 (6 bases). CDR3 length: 15 amino acids. Trimming cost V 0 bases and J 1 base, with 10 bases left between them. Per the germline V gene, CDR1 is MNHEY and CDR2 is SVGAGI. CDR3 DNA sequence: TGTGCCAGCAGTTACTCGACGGACAGTTCCTACGAGCAGTACTTC. It is translated as CASSYSTDSSYEQYF.

The V and J genes are TRBV3-1 (or the pseudogene TRBV3-2) and TRBJ2-2; 9 bases align to TRBD2. The CDR3 extends over 18 amino acids. Germline assignment: CDR1 LGHDT and CDR2 YNNKEL (reference sequence). Unmatched junction bases numbered 8, after V lost 2 bases and J lost 1 base. CDR3 sequence: CASSQSKRGAQNTGELFF. The CDR3 DNA is TGTGCCAGCAGCCAATCCAAGCGGGGGGCACAGAACACCGGGGAGCTGTTTTTT.

The chain joins TRBV7-9 to TRBJ2-3, with TRBD2 matching 8 bases. Germline CDR1 is SEHNR and CDR2 is FQNEAQ (reference sequence). CDR3 length equals 16 residues. The V segment lost 5 bases and the J segment 2 bases; nucleotides outside the gene matches: 9. CDR3 amino acids: CASSPSGGGLTDTQYF. CDR3 coding DNA: TGTGCCAGCAGCCCATCGGGGGGGGGTCTCACAGATACGCAGTATTTT.

The chain has TRBV5-4 and TRBJ2-2, with D perhaps TRBD2 (5 bases). CDR1 and CDR2 (germline): SGHNT, YYREEE (reference sequence). V dropped 2 bases and J dropped 5 bases, with 16 bases sitting between them. The CDR3 has 16 amino acids. CDR3 loop: CASSFGSTSGTGELFF. The CDR3 bases are TGTGCCAGCAGCTTCGGGTCCACTAGTGGAACCGGGGAGCTGTTTTTT. The complete variable domain, with remaining parts taken from reference TRBV5-4 and TRBJ2-2, reads ETGVTQSPTHLIKTRGQQVTLRCSSQSGHNTVSWYQQALGQGPQFIFQYYREEENGRGNFPPRFSGLQFPNYSSELNVNALELDDSALYLCASSFGSTSGTGELFFGEGSRLTVL.

About this clone: The same CDR3 also results from other DNA sequences found in this sample. The V and J genes are TRBV6-5 and TRBJ1-1, with TRBD1 as a possible D gene (5 bases). CDR3 length: 15 amino acids. Trimming removed 0 bases at V and 4 bases at J, with 12 bases between. The germline V gene has CDR1 MNHEY and CDR2 SVGAGI. In nucleotides, the CDR3 is TGTGCCAGCAGTTACTCAACGGGGAGGGGCACTGAAGCTTTCTTT. It yields the protein CASSYSTGRGTEAFF.

This clone was observed once. This rearrangement joins TRBV7-9 to TRBJ1-2; possibly TRBD1 for D (5 bases). Germline CDR1 and CDR2: SEHNR and FQNEAQ (reference sequence). Trimming removed 5 bases at V and 7 bases at J, with 20 bases between. There are 15 residues in the CDR3. CDR3 DNA sequence: TGTGCCAGCAGCGCCTCGCAGGGTTTTTCTGGTGGCTACACCTTC. This encodes CASSASQGFSGGYTF.

This chain links TRBV30 with TRBJ2-1, with a possible D match to TRBD2 (7 bases). V lost 2 bases, J lost 4 bases, and 21 bases lay in between. This CDR3 comprises 17 residues. Germline lookup yields CDR1 GTSNPN and CDR2 SVGIG (reference sequence). The CDR3 coding sequence is TGTGCCTGGAGTCCTTGGCGGGGGCAGGGAAAATACAATGAGCAGTTCTTC. Encoded protein: CAWSPWRGQGKYNEQFF.

V gene TRBV24-1 combines with J gene TRBJ1-1; 9 nucleotides agree with TRBD1. The CDR3 is made up of 15 amino acids. Germline loops: CDR1 KGHDR, CDR2 SFDVKD. V was pared by 4 bases and J by 5 bases, with 7 bases of the junction left unmatched. CDR3 loop: CATSERGQGRTEAFF. CDR3 nucleotide sequence: TGTGCCACCAGTGAAAGGGGACAGGGAAGGACTGAAGCTTTCTTT.

V usage is TRBV30 and J usage is TRBJ1-1; D may be TRBD1 (6 bases). The CDR3 contains 14 residues. Trimming took off 0 bases at V and 1 base at J, with 9 bases between the two ends. From germline, CDR1 is GTSNPN and CDR2 SVGIG (reference sequence). The CDR3 loop reads CAWSVGGPNTEAFF. The CDR3 region has the DNA TGTGCCTGGAGTGTGGGGGGGCCGAACACTGAAGCTTTCTTT.

V usage is TRBV12-3 or TRBV12-4 and J usage is TRBJ1-1; no reliable D call. There are 13 residues in the CDR3. The germline V and J ends were trimmed by 5 bases and 4 bases, with 11 bases remaining between them. CDR3 amino acids: CASSLATGTEAFF. CDR3 nucleotide sequence: TGTGCCAGCAGTCTTGCCACGGGCACTGAAGCTTTCTTT.

This chain joins TRBV12-3 or TRBV12-4 and TRBJ1-2; TRBD1 agrees at 7 bases. The V gene end was trimmed by 7 bases and the J gene end by 8 bases; junction bases not matched to a gene: 7. The CDR3 is 12 residues long. This CDR3 is CASNRGGVGYTF. CDR3 DNA sequence: TGTGCCAGCAACAGAGGGGGCGTGGGCTACACCTTC.

This chain connects TRBV7-9 to TRBJ1-5; 7 positions agree with TRBD1. V was clipped by 4 bases and J by 5 bases; unmatched bases: 2. The CDR3 is 13 amino acids. Germline V gene sequence: CDR1 SEHNR, CDR2 FQNEAQ (reference sequence). This CDR3 is CASSYTGDQPQHF. In DNA, the CDR3 is TGTGCCAGCAGCTATACAGGGGATCAGCCCCAGCATTTT.

The rearrangement uses TRBV5-1 and TRBJ1-2; D might be TRBD1 (5 bases). The CDR3 loop spans 15 amino acids. The germline V gene has CDR1 SGHRS and CDR2 YFSETQ. Trimming cost V 3 bases and J 8 bases, with 20 bases left between them. DNA of the CDR3: TGCGCCAGCAGCTCCATTCAGGGTTCCCCACAAGGCTACACCTTC. As protein: CASSSIQGSPQGYTF.

This chain uses TRBV5-6 with TRBJ1-2; no definite D call. CDR3 size: 15 residues. V was pared by 0 bases and J by 2 bases, with 11 bases between. Germline CDR1 is SGHDT and CDR2 is YYEEEE. This CDR3 is CASSLDTEENYGYTF. The CDR3 region has the DNA TGTGCCAGCAGCTTGGACACAGAAGAGAACTATGGCTACACCTTC.

The chain links TRBV24-1 to TRBJ1-2; 8 nucleotides align to TRBD1. The CDR3 is made up of 15 amino acids. Losses at the gene ends were 7 bases for V and 6 bases for J; bases not matched to a gene: 12. CDR1 is KGHDR and CDR2 is SFDVKD in the germline V gene. CDR3 in amino acids: CATSSGGQEINGYTF. As DNA, the CDR3 is TGTGCCACCAGCTCAGGGGGACAGGAAATAAATGGCTACACCTTC.